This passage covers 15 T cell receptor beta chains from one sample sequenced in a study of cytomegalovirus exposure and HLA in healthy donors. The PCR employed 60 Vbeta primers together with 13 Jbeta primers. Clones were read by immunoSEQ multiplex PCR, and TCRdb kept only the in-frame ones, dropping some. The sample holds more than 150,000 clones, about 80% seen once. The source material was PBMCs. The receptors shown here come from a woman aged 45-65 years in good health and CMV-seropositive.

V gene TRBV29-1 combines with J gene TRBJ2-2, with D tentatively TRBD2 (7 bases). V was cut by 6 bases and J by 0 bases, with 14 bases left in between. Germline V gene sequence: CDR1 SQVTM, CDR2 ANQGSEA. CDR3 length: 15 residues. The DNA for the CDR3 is TGCAGCGTCGCCCAGGGGAGGGCGAACACCGGGGAGCTGTTTTTT. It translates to CSVAQGRANTGELFF.

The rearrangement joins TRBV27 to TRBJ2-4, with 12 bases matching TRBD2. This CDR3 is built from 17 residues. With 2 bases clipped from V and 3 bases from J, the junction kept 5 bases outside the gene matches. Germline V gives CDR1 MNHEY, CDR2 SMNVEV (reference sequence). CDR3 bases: TGTGCCAGCAGTTTACGGACTAGCGGGACGGGCAAAAACATTCAGTACTTC. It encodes CASSLRTSGTGKNIQYF.

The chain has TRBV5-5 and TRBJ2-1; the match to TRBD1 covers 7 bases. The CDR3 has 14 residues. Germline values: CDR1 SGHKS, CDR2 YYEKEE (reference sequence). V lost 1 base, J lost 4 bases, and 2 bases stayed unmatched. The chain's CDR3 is CASSLTGVYNEQFF. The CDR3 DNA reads TGTGCCAGCAGCTTGACAGGGGTTTACAATGAGCAGTTCTTC.

As DNA, the CDR3 is TGCAGCGTTGCCCCCCTGGAGACAGATACGCAGTATTTT. As protein: CSVAPLETDTQYF. V gene TRBV29-1 combines with J gene TRBJ2-3; D is unclear. The CDR3 has 13 amino acids. Trimming cost V 4 bases and J 3 bases, with 11 bases left between them. Germline V lookup: CDR1 SQVTM, CDR2 ANQGSEA.

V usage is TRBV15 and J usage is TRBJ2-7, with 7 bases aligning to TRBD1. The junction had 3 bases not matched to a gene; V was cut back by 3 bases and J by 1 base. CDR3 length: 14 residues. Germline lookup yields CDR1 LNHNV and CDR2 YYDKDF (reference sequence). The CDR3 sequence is CATSRRTGSYEQYF. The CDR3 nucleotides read TGTGCCACCAGCAGGCGGACAGGTTCCTACGAGCAGTACTTC.

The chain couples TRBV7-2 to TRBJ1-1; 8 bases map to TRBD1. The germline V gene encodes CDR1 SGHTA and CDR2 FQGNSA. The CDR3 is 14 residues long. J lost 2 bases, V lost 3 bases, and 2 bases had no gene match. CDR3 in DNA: TGTGCCAGCAGCTTGGGACAGGCTAACACTGAAGCTTTCTTT. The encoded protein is CASSLGQANTEAFF.

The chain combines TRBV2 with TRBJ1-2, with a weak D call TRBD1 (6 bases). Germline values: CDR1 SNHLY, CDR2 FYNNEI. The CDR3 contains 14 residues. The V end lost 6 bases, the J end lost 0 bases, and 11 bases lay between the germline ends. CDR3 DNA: TGTGCCAGCAGCCGAGGACAGACTAACTATGGCTACACCTTC. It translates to CASSRGQTNYGYTF. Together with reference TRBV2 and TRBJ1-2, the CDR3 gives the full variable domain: EPEVTQTPSHQVTQMGQEVILRCVPISNHLYFYWYRQILGQKVEFLVSFYNNEISEKSEIFDDQFSVERPDGSNFTLKIRSTKLEDSAMYFCASSRGQTNYGYTFGSGTRLTVV.

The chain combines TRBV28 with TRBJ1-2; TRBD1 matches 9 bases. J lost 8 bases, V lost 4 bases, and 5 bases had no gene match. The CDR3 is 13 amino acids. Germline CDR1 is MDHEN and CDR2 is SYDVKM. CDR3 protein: CASSSGQGRGYTF. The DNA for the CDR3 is TGTGCCAGCAGTTCGGGACAGGGTCGGGGCTACACCTTC.

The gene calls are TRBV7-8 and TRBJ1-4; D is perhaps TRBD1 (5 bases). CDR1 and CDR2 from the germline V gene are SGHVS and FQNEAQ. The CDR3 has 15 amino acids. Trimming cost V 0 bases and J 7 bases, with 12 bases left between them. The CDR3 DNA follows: TGTGCCAGCAGCTTAGCTGGGGGGATAGGTGAAAAACTGTTTTTT. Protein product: CASSLAGGIGEKLFF.

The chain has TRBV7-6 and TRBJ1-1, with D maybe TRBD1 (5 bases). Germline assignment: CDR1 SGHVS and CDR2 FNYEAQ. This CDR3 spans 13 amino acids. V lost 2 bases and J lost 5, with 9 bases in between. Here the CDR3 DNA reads TGTGCCAGCAGCTTAATGAAGGGGACTGAAGCTTTCTTT. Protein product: CASSLMKGTEAFF.

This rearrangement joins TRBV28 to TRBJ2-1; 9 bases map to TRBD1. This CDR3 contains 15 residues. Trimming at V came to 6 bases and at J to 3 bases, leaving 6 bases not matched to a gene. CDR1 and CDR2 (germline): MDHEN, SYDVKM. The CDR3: CASRPGTGSYNEQFF. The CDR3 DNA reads TGTGCCAGCAGACCCGGGACAGGGAGCTACAATGAGCAGTTCTTC.

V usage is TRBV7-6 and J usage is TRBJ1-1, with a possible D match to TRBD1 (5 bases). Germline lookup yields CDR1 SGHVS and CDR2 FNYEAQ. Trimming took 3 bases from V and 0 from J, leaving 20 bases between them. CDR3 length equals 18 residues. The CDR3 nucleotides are TGTGCCAGCAGCTTTTGGACACGTCAAAATGGCATGAACACTGAAGCTTTCTTT. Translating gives CASSFWTRQNGMNTEAFF. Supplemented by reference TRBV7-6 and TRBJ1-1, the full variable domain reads GAGVSQSPRYKVTKRGQDVALRCDPISGHVSLYWYRQALGQGPEFLTYFNYEAQQDKSGLPNDRFSAERPEGSISTLTIQRTEQRDSAMYRCASSFWTRQNGMNTEAFFGQGTRLTVV.

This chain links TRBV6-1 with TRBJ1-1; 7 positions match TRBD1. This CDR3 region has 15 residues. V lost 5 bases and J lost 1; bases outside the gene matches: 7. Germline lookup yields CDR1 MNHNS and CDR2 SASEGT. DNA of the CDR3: TGTGCCAGCAGTCTGGGACAGCCGGCGAACACTGAAGCTTTCTTT. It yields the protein CASSLGQPANTEAFF.

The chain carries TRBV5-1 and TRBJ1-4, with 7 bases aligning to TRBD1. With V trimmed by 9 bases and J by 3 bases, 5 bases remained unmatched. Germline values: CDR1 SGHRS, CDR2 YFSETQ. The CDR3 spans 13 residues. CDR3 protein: CATGDSPNEKLFF. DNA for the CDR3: TGCGCCACCGGGGACAGTCCTAATGAAAAACTGTTTTTT.

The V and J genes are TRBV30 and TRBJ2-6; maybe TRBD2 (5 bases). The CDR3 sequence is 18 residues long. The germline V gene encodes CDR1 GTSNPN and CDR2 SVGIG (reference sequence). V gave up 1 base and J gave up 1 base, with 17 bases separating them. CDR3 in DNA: TGTGCCTGGAGTGGGCTGAATCGCGAGGGATCTGGGGCCAACGTCCTGACTTTC. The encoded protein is CAWSGLNREGSGANVLTF.